This T cell receptor beta chain was identified during a study of OX40 agonist ivuxolimab in advanced cancers. TCRdb's table, derived via immunoSEQ multiplex PCR, lists solely in-frame clones and lacks some. This table holds 60,000 to 65,000 clones, 90% to 95% found once. The V end was cut by 0 bases, the J end by 2 bases, with 11 bases between. The CDR3 contains 15 residues. Germline CDR1 and CDR2: KGHSH and LQKENI. This rearrangement joins TRBV18 to TRBJ2-7; D perhaps matches TRBD2 (6 bases). The source of this sequence is an adult with an advanced solid tumor such as melanoma, head and neck, liver or kidney cancer. The sequenced sample was CD4+ or CD8+ T cells sorted from blood, obtained in a trial of the OX40 agonist ivuxolimab. CDR3 bases: TGTGCCAGCTCACCACCGATCGGAGGGGCCTACGAGCAGTACTTC. This encodes CASSPPIGGAYEQYF.